The following is a T cell receptor (beta chain) sequence with its context. The target antigen is unknown. The germline gives CDR1 SGHRS, CDR2 YFSETQ. The V gene end was trimmed by 0 bases and the J gene end by 6 bases; junction bases not matched to a gene: 15. The CDR3 extends over 19 amino acids. The sample belongs to a study of shared clonotypes between healthy human individuals. Study outcomes and limitations: Researchers sampled blood only, noting tissue repertoires likely differ. Non-shared clonotypes were found to have lower generation probabilities than the clonotypes that were shared by all four of the sorted-subset donors. Rarefaction revealed incomplete sorted-subset sequencing despite large depth.

On sorted subsets, replicate PCRs used roughly 190 ng DNA, or 25,000 to 35,000 T cell genomes. This table comes from immunoSEQ multiplex PCR, and its TCRdb copy is limited to in-frame clones, with some not included. The sample lists hundreds of thousands of clones, more than 95% seen once, with about 0.06% in the top ten. Material: naive CD4+ T cells sorted from blood. Subset in this sample: CD45RA+ positively selected. This sequence was found in a woman in her 30s in good health. The V call is TRBV5-1, the J call TRBJ1-6, with 7 bases identical to TRBD1. CDR3 nucleotide sequence: TGCGCCAGCAGCTTGGGACAGGGCTCGTGTGTCGTTTCTAATTCACCCCTCCACTTT. It encodes CASSLGQGSCVVSNSPLHF.